A selection of T cell receptor beta chains follows, all from one sample in a study of metastatic and nonmetastatic thyroid tumors. TCRdb reanalyzed the PCR reads with MiXCR. Altogether tens of thousands of clones are present, over 12% being singletons, with the ten largest covering less than 20%. Sequencing input: blood. The receptors shown here come from a male donor with papillary thyroid cancer or a benign thyroid nodule (not recorded which). Some clones in this sample may be carry-over from other donors' samples. Both conserved end residues are part of each CDR3. D genes are given only for firm matches. Not every row has a clone size; where given, it reads once, few, many or a size class.

j_call	clone_size	v_call	d_call	cdr3_aa	cdr3_nt
TRBJ2-7	.	TRBV11-2	.	CASSLQGPQYF	TGTGCCAGCAGCTTACAGGGCCCGCAGTACTTC
TRBJ1-2	many	TRBV24-1	TRBD1	CATSDLNGQGNYGYTF	TGTGCCACCAGTGATTTAAACGGACAGGGGAACTATGGCTACACCTTC
TRBJ1-1	.	TRBV7-2	TRBD1	CASSSPQGWYTEAFF	TGTGCCAGCAGCTCGCCACAGGGGTGGTACACTGAAGCTTTCTTT
TRBJ2-2	many	TRBV18	.	CASSPGAGNTGELFF	TGTGCCAGCTCACCAGGAGCGGGGAACACCGGGGAGCTGTTTTTT
TRBJ1-2	.	TRBV10-1	.	CAISSDRDYGYTF	TGCGCCATCAGCTCGGACAGAGACTATGGCTACACCTTC
TRBJ1-1	many	TRBV6-1	.	CASRLTQGLNTEAFF	TGTGCCAGCAGACTGACACAGGGACTGAACACTGAAGCTTTCTTT
TRBJ2-3	medium-sized	TRBV20-1	.	CSAIRLVTDTQYF	TGCAGTGCTATACGTCTAGTGACAGATACGCAGTATTTT
TRBJ1-4	many	TRBV5-1	TRBD1	CASSWRTGTNEKLFF	TGCGCCAGCAGCTGGAGGACAGGAACTAATGAAAAACTGTTTTTT
TRBJ2-7	few	TRBV24-1	TRBD1	CATRTGGEAGEQYF	TGTGCCACCCGGACAGGGGGCGAGGCGGGAGAGCAGTACTTC
TRBJ1-2	.	TRBV4-1	.	CASSQVGTLNYGYTF	TGCGCCAGCAGCCAAGTTGGGACACTTAACTATGGCTACACCTTC
TRBJ2-7	.	TRBV5-1	TRBD1	CASSLTPGQISEQYF	TGCGCCAGCAGCTTGACCCCGGGACAGATCTCCGAGCAGTACTTC
TRBJ2-2	few	TRBV28	.	CASSLRRDGNTGELFF	TGTGCCAGCAGTTTGAGACGGGACGGGAACACCGGTGAGCTGTTTTTT
TRBJ1-2	few	TRBV27	.	CASSLLRSESNYGYTF	TGTGCCAGCAGTTTACTGAGGTCAGAGAGTAACTATGGCTACACCTTC
TRBJ1-6	many	TRBV12-3/TRBV12-4	.	CASSSPQGRSPLHF	TGTGCCAGCAGTAGCCCTCAGGGCCGGTCACCCCTCCACTTT
TRBJ2-2	many	TRBV5-1	TRBD1	CASSRDRGTGELFF	TGCGCCAGCAGTCGGGACAGGGGTACCGGGGAGCTGTTTTTT